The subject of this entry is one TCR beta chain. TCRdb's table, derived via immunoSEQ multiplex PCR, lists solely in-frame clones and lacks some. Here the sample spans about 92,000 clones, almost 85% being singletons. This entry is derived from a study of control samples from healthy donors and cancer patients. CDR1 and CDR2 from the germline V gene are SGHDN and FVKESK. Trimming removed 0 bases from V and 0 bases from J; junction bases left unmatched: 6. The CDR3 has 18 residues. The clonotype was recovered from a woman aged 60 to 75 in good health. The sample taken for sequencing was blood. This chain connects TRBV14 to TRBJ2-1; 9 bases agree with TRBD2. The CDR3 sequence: CASSQDKDSGSSYNEQFF. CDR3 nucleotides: TGTGCCAGCAGCCAAGATAAGGATAGCGGGAGCTCCTACAATGAGCAGTTCTTC.